In this sample, the clone carrying this T cell receptor beta chain turned up once. The data are from a study of blood T cell repertoires in COVID-19. In the original analysis: Using reference gene primer amplification, nucleated cell counts were estimated. Here immunoSEQ multiplex PCR was the method, and the copy in TCRdb shows in-frame clones only, minus some. V, J and clone size are those of that table, while D and trimming were read from the DNA. This table holds about 190,000 clones, 70% to 85% found once. This sequence originates from a woman in her 50s who had recovered from COVID-19. Sequencing used PBMCs or T cells enriched from blood (not recorded which).

The CDR3 here is CASSPPGRYEQYF. For the CDR3, the DNA is TGTGCCAGCAGCCCCCCAGGTCGGTACGAGCAGTACTTC. The rearrangement uses TRBV11-2 and TRBJ2-7; D remains unclear. Germline values: CDR1 SGHAT, CDR2 FQNNGV. Between the trimmed V and J ends, which lost 5 bases and 4 bases, there was a span of 12 bases. The CDR3 spans 13 residues.